These 8 T cell receptor beta chains share one sample of origin, sequenced in a study of blood T cell repertoires in COVID-19. TCRdb's table, derived via immunoSEQ multiplex PCR, lists solely in-frame clones and lacks some. This sample carries about 310,000 clones, around 86% of them seen once, and the ten largest clones take 1%. Material: peripheral blood. The receptor set was obtained from a man aged 50-59 years with active or convalescent COVID-19.

V and J are TRBV7-2 and TRBJ2-7; D is ambiguous. Deletions cut 5 bases from V and 0 bases from J, with 11 bases between. The CDR3 consists of 14 residues. CDR1 and CDR2 (germline): SGHTA, FQGNSA. In DNA form, the CDR3 reads TGTGCCAGCAGCCCAAACAGAGACTCCTACGAGCAGTACTTC. Protein: CASSPNRDSYEQYF.

The chain has TRBV7-3 and TRBJ2-5; 8 bases are a match to TRBD2. The germline gives CDR1 SGHTA, CDR2 FQGTGA. The V gene end was trimmed by 5 bases and the J gene end by 4 bases; junction bases not matched to a gene: 15. This CDR3 has 17 residues. The chain's CDR3 is CASSPRERETPSETQYF. CDR3 in DNA: TGTGCCAGCAGCCCCCGGGAGCGGGAGACCCCCTCAGAGACCCAGTACTTC.

The genes are TRBV5-6 and TRBJ2-6; D gene ambiguous. The V gene lost 3 bases and the J gene lost 2 bases, with 6 bases spanning the gap. Germline V gene sequence: CDR1 SGHDT, CDR2 YYEEEE. This CDR3 region has 14 residues. The CDR3 protein is CASSSRAGANVLTF. CDR3 in DNA: TGTGCCAGCAGCTCCCGGGCTGGGGCCAACGTCCTGACTTTC.

V gene TRBV7-9 combines with J gene TRBJ1-1; no firm D call. The CDR3 extends over 13 amino acids. Trimming removed 3 bases at V and 1 base at J, with 6 bases between. The germline gives CDR1 SEHNR, CDR2 FQNEAQ (reference sequence). This chain's CDR3 is CASSFESNTEAFF. DNA for the CDR3: TGTGCCAGCAGCTTCGAGTCGAACACTGAAGCTTTCTTT.

J is TRBJ1-3 and V is TRBV7-9; D might be TRBD1 (5 bases). V lost 3 bases and J lost 4, with 10 bases in between. The V gene's germline CDR1 is SEHNR and CDR2 FQNEAQ (reference sequence). The CDR3 extends over 14 amino acids. For the CDR3, the DNA is TGTGCCAGCAGCTTTGGGGGGATCGGAAACACCATATATTTT. As protein: CASSFGGIGNTIYF.

The count of this clone is one. The J gene is TRBJ2-5, the V gene TRBV11-3; D is ambiguous. V dropped 5 bases and J dropped 9 bases, with 16 bases sitting between them. This CDR3 comprises 13 residues. In germline, CDR1 is SGHNT, CDR2 YENEEA. CDR3 in amino acids: CASSVGGEVAQYF. The CDR3, as DNA: TGTGCCAGCAGCGTCGGCGGTGAGGTGGCCCAGTACTTC.

The chain carries TRBV11-2 and TRBJ2-7, with TRBD1 identical over 7 bases. Germline CDR1 and CDR2: SGHAT and FQNNGV. With 5 bases clipped from V and 7 bases from J, the junction kept 8 bases outside the gene matches. The length of the CDR3 is 13 residues. The CDR3 nucleotides read TGTGCCAGCAGCCTCGATAGGGGGCGAGAGCAGTACTTC. Its translation is CASSLDRGREQYF.

This rearrangement joins TRBV3-1 (or the pseudogene TRBV3-2) to TRBJ1-4; 9 nucleotides match TRBD1. CDR1 is LGHDT and CDR2 is YNNKEL in the germline V gene (reference sequence). Trimming removed 5 bases from V and 1 base from J; junction bases left unmatched: 11. The CDR3 is 18 residues long. CDR3 DNA: TGTGCCAGCAGCTGGAGGACAGGGGATAATCGAACTAATGAAAAACTGTTTTTT. This codes for CASSWRTGDNRTNEKLFF.